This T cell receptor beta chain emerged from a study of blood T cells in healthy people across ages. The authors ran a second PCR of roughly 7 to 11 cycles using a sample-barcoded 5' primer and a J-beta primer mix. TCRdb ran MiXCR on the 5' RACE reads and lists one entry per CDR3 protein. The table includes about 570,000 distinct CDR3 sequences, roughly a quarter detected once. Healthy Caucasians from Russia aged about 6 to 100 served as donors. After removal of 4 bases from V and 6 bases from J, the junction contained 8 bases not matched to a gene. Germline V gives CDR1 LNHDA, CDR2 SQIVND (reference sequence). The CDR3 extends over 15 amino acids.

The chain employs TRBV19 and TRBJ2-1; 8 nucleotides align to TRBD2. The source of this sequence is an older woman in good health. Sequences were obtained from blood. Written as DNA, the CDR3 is TGTGCCAGTAGTAAAGCCGGGACTAGTATCAATGAGCAGTTCTTC. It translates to CASSKAGTSINEQFF.